A single sample gave rise to the 8 T cell receptor beta chains below, sequenced in a study of cytomegalovirus exposure and HLA in healthy donors. PCR was performed using 60 Vbeta and 13 Jbeta primers. Profiled with immunoSEQ multiplex PCR; TCRdb holds only in-frame clones, not every one. The sample lists around 150,000 clones, 50% to 75% seen once, with 3% in the top ten. Sequenced: PBMCs. These receptors originate from a woman aged 25 to 39 in good health and CMV-seropositive.

The chain recombines TRBV10-2 with TRBJ2-1; a weak D match, TRBD1 (5 bases). This CDR3 is 16 amino acids long. Trimming shortened V by 7 bases and J by 0 bases, and 16 bases separated the two germline ends. In germline, CDR1 is WSHSY, CDR2 SAAADI. Here the CDR3 DNA reads TGCGCCAGCAAACCTGACCACACAGGCTCCTACAATGAGCAGTTCTTC. This translates into CASKPDHTGSYNEQFF.

The chain couples TRBV7-9 to TRBJ2-5; D is unresolved. Germline CDR1 reads SEHNR; CDR2 reads FQNEAQ (reference sequence). Trimming took 1 base from V and 2 from J, leaving 8 bases between them. The CDR3 spans 14 residues. For the CDR3, the DNA is TGTGCCAGCAGCTTAGTAAATATTCAAGAGACCCAGTACTTC. Its translation: CASSLVNIQETQYF.

The V gene is TRBV7-8, the J gene TRBJ2-5; D remains ambiguous. CDR3 length: 12 residues. With 6 bases removed from V and 5 bases from J, the gap between germline ends came to 10 bases. CDR1 is SGHVS and CDR2 is FQNEAQ in the germline V gene. The CDR3 sequence: CASSLLRETQYF. CDR3 sequence (DNA): TGTGCCAGCAGTCTACTCCGGGAGACCCAGTACTTC.

This chain joins TRBV7-8 and TRBJ2-1; 7 bases align to TRBD2. This CDR3 contains 17 residues. Germline V gives CDR1 SGHVS, CDR2 FQNEAQ. Trimming at V came to 5 bases and at J to 0 bases, leaving 10 bases not matched to a gene. CDR3 sequence reads: CASSPISSGSSYNEQFF. In nucleotides, the CDR3 is TGTGCCAGCAGCCCAATCTCTAGCGGTAGCTCCTACAATGAGCAGTTCTTC.

The genes are TRBV19 and TRBJ1-5; a possible D gene is TRBD1 (6 bases). Germline assignment: CDR1 LNHDA and CDR2 SQIVND (reference sequence). V shed 6 bases and J shed 0 bases, with 12 bases lying between them. The CDR3 has 15 residues. The CDR3 nucleotides are TGTGCCAGTAGGGTCAGGGGCAATAGCAATCAGCCCCAGCATTTT. Translation: CASRVRGNSNQPQHF.

The chain employs TRBV5-1 and TRBJ2-3, with unresolved D. Per germline, CDR1 SGHRS and CDR2 YFSETQ. The CDR3 contains 14 residues. V lost 6 bases to trimming and J lost 1 base, with 12 bases between them. The CDR3 DNA reads as TGCGCCAGCACTCTGGGCTCGGGCACAGATACGCAGTATTTT. Its protein product is CASTLGSGTDTQYF.

The chain combines TRBV4-1 with TRBJ1-1; TRBD1 matches 7 bases. CDR3 size: 14 residues. Germline-derived CDR1 and CDR2 are MGHRA and YSYEKL. Trimming removed 4 bases from V and 5 bases from J; junction bases left unmatched: 7. The CDR3 loop reads CASSLPRGRTEAFF. CDR3 nucleotide sequence: TGCGCCAGCAGCCTCCCGAGGGGGCGGACTGAAGCTTTCTTT.

The CDR3, as DNA: TGTGCCAGCAGTGAGACTAGCGGGAGGCCGTTCCCCGAGCAGTACTTC. Protein: CASSETSGRPFPEQYF. This chain uses TRBV11-3 with TRBJ2-7; 13 nucleotides agree with TRBD2. Germline CDR1 reads SGHNT; CDR2 reads YENEEA. V shed 6 bases and J 6 bases; nucleotides not matched to a gene: 11. The CDR3 runs 16 residues.